The present TCR beta chain was sequenced within a study of identical twins. MiXCR, applied by TCRdb to the 5' RACE reads, yields one record per CDR3 protein. The table lists 200,000 to 250,000 distinct CDR3 sequences, over 11% of them singletons, with 8.8% in the top ten. This clonotype was found a few times. The origin of this receptor is a woman aged 18-35 years in good health. What was sequenced was memory (CD45RO+) T cells sorted from blood.

The CDR3 here is CASTDRGQYTQYF. The CDR3 nucleotides read TGTGCCAGCACCGACAGGGGGCAATATACGCAGTATTTT. The chain employs TRBV12-3 or TRBV12-4 and TRBJ2-3; 10 positions agree with TRBD1. This CDR3 contains 13 residues. V was clipped by 7 bases and J by 7 bases; unmatched bases: 5.